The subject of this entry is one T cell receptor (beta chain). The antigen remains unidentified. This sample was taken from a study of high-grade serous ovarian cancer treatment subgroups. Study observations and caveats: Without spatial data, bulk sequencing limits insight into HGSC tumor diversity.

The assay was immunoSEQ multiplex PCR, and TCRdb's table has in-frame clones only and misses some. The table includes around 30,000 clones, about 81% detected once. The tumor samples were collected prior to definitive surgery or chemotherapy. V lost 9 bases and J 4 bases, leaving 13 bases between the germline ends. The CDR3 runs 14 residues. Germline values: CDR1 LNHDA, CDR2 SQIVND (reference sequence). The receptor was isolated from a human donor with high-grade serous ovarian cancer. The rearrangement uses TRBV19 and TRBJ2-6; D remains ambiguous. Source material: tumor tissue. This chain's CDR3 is CASRDKAGANVLTF. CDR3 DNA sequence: TGTGCCAGCAGAGACAAGGCCGGGGCCAACGTCCTGACTTTC.